This is a list of T cell receptor beta chains from one sample in a study of blood T cell repertoires in COVID-19. Only in-frame clones appear in the TCRdb table, and some are missing; sequencing was by immunoSEQ multiplex PCR. The sample lists 350,000 or so clones; around 85% were seen once. Sequencing input: PBMCs or T cells enriched from blood (not recorded which). These receptor sequences come from a woman between 40 and 55 years old with acute COVID-19. The CDR3 runs from the conserved cysteine through the conserved F or W. D genes are given only for firm matches. Expanded clones are given a class, and other clones once, few, many or no size at all.

clone size	V gene	J gene	D gene	CDR3 protein	CDR3 DNA
medium-sized	TRBV30	TRBJ1-1	TRBD1	CAWGTGAGVVNTEAFF	TGTGCCTGGGGGACAGGGGCCGGGGTTGTGAACACTGAAGCTTTCTTT
-	TRBV7-8	TRBJ1-6	TRBD1	CASSFFWTGDFGSPLHF	TGTGCCAGCAGCTTTTTCTGGACAGGGGATTTTGGTTCACCCCTCCACTTT
-	TRBV5-1	TRBJ2-3	TRBD2	CASSLGAGGGAGDTQYF	TGCGCCAGCAGCTTGGGAGCCGGCGGGGGGGCCGGAGATACGCAGTATTTT
-	TRBV5-1	TRBJ2-5	TRBD1	CASSVGTGGATETQYF	TGCGCCAGCAGCGTCGGGACAGGGGGCGCGACGGAGACCCAGTACTTC
-	TRBV19	TRBJ1-6	-	CASRAQGGGIDSPLHF	TGTGCCAGTAGGGCACAGGGAGGGGGAATAGATTCACCCCTCCACTTT
once	TRBV4-2	TRBJ1-1	TRBD1	CASSQDYIGDREGDTEAFF	TGTGCCAGCAGCCAAGATTATATTGGGGACAGGGAAGGTGACACTGAAGCTTTCTTT
-	TRBV5-1	TRBJ2-5	-	CASCQGRQETQYF	TGCGCCAGCTGCCAGGGGAGACAAGAGACCCAGTACTTC
-	TRBV10-3	TRBJ2-7	TRBD1	CAISDRQGFEQYF	TGTGCCATCAGTGATCGACAGGGGTTCGAGCAGTACTTC
-	TRBV9	TRBJ1-2	-	CASRLDAGTTYGYTF	TGTGCCAGCAGATTAGACGCAGGAACCACCTATGGCTACACCTTC
-	TRBV2	TRBJ1-1	-	CASRVDVGETEAFF	TGTGCCAGCAGGGTCGATGTTGGGGAGACTGAAGCTTTCTTT
-	TRBV5-3	TRBJ2-2	TRBD2	CARSLTGEGTGELFF	TGTGCCAGAAGCTTGACGGGGGAGGGTACCGGGGAGCTGTTTTTT
-	TRBV28	TRBJ2-3	-	CASSLPAGLSTDTQYF	TGTGCCAGCAGTTTACCGGCGGGGCTTAGCACAGATACGCAGTATTTT
-	TRBV5-5	TRBJ1-2	TRBD1	CASSSFNRGGNYGYTF	TGTGCCAGCAGCTCATTCAACAGGGGGGGCAACTATGGCTACACCTTC
-	TRBV5-1	TRBJ2-2	TRBD2	CASSQLTSANTGELFF	TGCGCCAGCAGCCAATTGACTAGCGCTAACACCGGGGAGCTGTTTTTT
-	TRBV6-5	TRBJ2-3	-	CASSYERTSTDTQYF	TGTGCCAGCAGTTACGAGCGTACTAGCACAGATACGCAGTATTTT
-	TRBV3-1/TRBV3-2	TRBJ1-5	-	CASSQAWEGNQPQHF	TGTGCCAGCAGCCAAGCGTGGGAGGGCAATCAGCCCCAGCATTTT
few	TRBV7-2	TRBJ1-2	-	CASSLALLDGYTF	TGTGCCAGCAGCTTAGCCTTACTTGATGGCTACACCTTC
-	TRBV29-1	TRBJ1-2	TRBD1	CSVSQGSWYGYTF	TGCAGCGTATCACAGGGGAGTTGGTATGGCTACACCTTC